The rows below give T cell receptor beta chains drawn from one sample of a study of blood T cell repertoires in COVID-19. This table comes from immunoSEQ multiplex PCR, and its TCRdb copy is limited to in-frame clones, with some not included. The profile covers 80,000 or so clones, with 90% appearing a single time and more than 0.85% taken by the ten largest. Sequencing used peripheral blood. These receptors all stem from a woman aged 50 to 60 in a cohort sampled during active COVID-19. CDR3s include the opening cysteine and the closing phenylalanine or tryptophan. The D gene is left open where the match is weak.

j_gene | d_gene | v_gene | CDR3nt | CDR3aa
TRBJ2-3 | TRBD2 | TRBV18 | TGTGCCAGCTCATCAATGGTAGCGGGCTGGACAGATACGCAGTATTTT | CASSSMVAGWTDTQYF
TRBJ2-5 | . | TRBV5-1 | TGCGCCAGCAGCTTATCTGGGGGGGGCTCGAAGGAGACCCAGTACTTC | CASSLSGGGSKETQYF
TRBJ1-3 | . | TRBV7-2 | TGTGCCAGCAGCCCCTCCCTCTCTGGAAACACCATATATTTT | CASSPSLSGNTIYF
TRBJ2-4 | TRBD1 | TRBV4-1 | TGCGCCAGCAGCACGGGACAGGGAAACATTCAGTACTTC | CASSTGQGNIQYF
TRBJ1-1 | . | TRBV27 | TGTGCCAGCAGGAATCACATGAACACTGAAGCTTTCTTT | CASRNHMNTEAFF
TRBJ2-5 | TRBD2 | TRBV7-6 | TGTGCCAGCAGTTACCGGGGGGAATCACAAGAGACCCAGTACTTC | CASSYRGESQETQYF
TRBJ2-1 | . | TRBV7-9 | TGTGCCAGCAGCTTAACCGGGAGTAAAAATGAGCAGTTCTTC | CASSLTGSKNEQFF
TRBJ1-5 | . | TRBV19 | TGTGCCAGTACTAATTGGGGGACACTCGAAACTAGCAATCAGCCCCAGCATTTT | CASTNWGTLETSNQPQHF
TRBJ1-2 | TRBD1 | TRBV13 | TGTGCCAGCAGCTTTTGGGGACAGGGTAGCTATGGCTACACCTTC | CASSFWGQGSYGYTF
TRBJ2-3 | TRBD1 | TRBV19 | TGTGCCAGTAGTATTAGAGGGGACAGTTCAGATACGCAGTATTTT | CASSIRGDSSDTQYF